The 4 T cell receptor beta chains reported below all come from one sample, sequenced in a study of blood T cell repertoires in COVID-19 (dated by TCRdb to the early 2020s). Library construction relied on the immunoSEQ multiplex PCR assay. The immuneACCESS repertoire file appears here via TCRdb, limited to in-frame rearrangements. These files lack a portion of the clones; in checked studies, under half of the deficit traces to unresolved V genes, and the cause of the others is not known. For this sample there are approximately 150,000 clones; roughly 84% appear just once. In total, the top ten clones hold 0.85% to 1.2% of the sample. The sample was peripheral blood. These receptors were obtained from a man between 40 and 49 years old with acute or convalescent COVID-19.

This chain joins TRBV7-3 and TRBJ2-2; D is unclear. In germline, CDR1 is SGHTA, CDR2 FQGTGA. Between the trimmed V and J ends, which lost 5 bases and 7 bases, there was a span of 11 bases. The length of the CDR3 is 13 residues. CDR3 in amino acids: CASSLINSGELFF. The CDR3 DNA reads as TGTGCCAGCAGCCTGATAAATAGCGGGGAGCTGTTTTTT.

The CDR3 loop reads CASSVTGNTGELFF. The CDR3 coding sequence is TGTGCCAGCAGCGTTACGGGGAACACCGGGGAGCTGTTTTTT. The rearrangement uses TRBV9 and TRBJ2-2, with D hard to call. The CDR3 length is 14 residues. V was pared by 2 bases and J by 1 base, with 6 bases between. CDR1 SGDLS and CDR2 YYNGEE come from the germline V gene.

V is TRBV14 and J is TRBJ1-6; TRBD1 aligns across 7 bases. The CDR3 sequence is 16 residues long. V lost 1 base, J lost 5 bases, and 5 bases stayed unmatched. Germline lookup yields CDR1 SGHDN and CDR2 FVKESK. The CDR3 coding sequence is TGTGCCAGCAGCCAAGGAGGCAGGGGGGATAATTCACCCCTCCACTTT. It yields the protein CASSQGGRGDNSPLHF.

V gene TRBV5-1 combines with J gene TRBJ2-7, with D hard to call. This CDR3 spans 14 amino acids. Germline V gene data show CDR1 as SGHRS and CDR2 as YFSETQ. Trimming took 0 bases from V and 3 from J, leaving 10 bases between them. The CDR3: CASSLDGLLYEQYF. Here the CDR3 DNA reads TGCGCCAGCAGCTTGGACGGTCTCCTCTACGAGCAGTACTTC.